This TCR beta chain was sequenced in a study of human T cells and chemical hapten exposure. This CDR3 comprises 17 residues. Per germline, CDR1 SGHTS and CDR2 YDEGEE. The trim removed 2 bases at V and 0 bases at J, leaving 5 bases unmatched. The sample's time point: patch test 3, about 24 weeks after DPC sensitization. The treatment denotes: therapeutic diphenylcyclopropenone sensitization with weekly scalp DPC. Blood, whole and unfractionated, served as the source for total RNA extraction. Using its own MiXCR run on the RACE reads, TCRdb lists one record per CDR3 protein. Of roughly 90,000 distinct CDR3 sequences in the sample, about a tenth were seen once. In the case of this clonotype: The antigen is undetermined.

Study-level points and caveats: PT1 expanded TCR counts and patch test score correlated positively.

The source was whole blood, collected in connection with sensitization to the hapten diphenylcyclopropenone (DPC). The sequence was obtained from a woman aged 30 to 39 with alopecia areata. Some clones in this sample may be carry-over from other donors' samples. The V gene is TRBV5-8, the J gene TRBJ2-6, with 7 bases matching TRBD1. The CDR3 region has the DNA TGTGCCAGCAGCTTTTATCGACAGGGCTCTGGGGCCAACGTCCTGACTTTC. Its protein is CASSFYRQGSGANVLTF.